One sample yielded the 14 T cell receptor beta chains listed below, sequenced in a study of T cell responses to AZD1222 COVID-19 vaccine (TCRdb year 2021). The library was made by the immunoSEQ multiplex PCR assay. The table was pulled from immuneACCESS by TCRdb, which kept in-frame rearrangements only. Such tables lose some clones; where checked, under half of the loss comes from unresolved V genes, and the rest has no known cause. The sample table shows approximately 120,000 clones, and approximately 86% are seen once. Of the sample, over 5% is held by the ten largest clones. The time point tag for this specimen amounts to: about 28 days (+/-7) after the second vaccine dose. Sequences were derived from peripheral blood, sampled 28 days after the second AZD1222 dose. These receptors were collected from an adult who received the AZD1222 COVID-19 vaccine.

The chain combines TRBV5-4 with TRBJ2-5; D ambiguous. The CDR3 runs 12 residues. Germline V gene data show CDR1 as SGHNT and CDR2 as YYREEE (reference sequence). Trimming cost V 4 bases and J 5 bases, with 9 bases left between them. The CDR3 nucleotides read TGTGCCAGCAGCAGGCTAGGGGAGACCCAGTACTTC. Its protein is CASSRLGETQYF.

The CDR3 spells CASSPGTVKGPQHF. DNA for the CDR3: TGCGCCAGCAGCCCGGGGACGGTCAAGGGGCCCCAGCATTTT. The chain links TRBV5-1 to TRBJ1-5; possibly TRBD1 for D (5 bases). This CDR3 contains 14 residues. V lost 4 bases, J lost 9 bases, and 17 bases lay in between. The germline CDR1 and CDR2 sequences are SGHRS and YFSETQ.

In DNA, the CDR3 is TGCGCCAGCAGCCAAGATCAGGGATTAAGTACTGAAGCTTTCTTT. Translating gives CASSQDQGLSTEAFF. The V and J genes are TRBV4-3 and TRBJ1-1; possibly TRBD1 for D (5 bases). Germline CDR1 reads LGHNA; CDR2 reads YSLEER. The CDR3 extends over 15 amino acids. The ends were cut back, 0 bases at V and 5 bases at J, with 13 bases in the middle.

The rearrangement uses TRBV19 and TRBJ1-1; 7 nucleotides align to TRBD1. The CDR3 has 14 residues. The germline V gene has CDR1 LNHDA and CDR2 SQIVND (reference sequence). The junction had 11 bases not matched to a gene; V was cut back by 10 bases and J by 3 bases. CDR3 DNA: TGTGCCACTCACCCAGGGGGTTGGCACACTGAAGCTTTCTTT. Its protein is CATHPGGWHTEAFF.

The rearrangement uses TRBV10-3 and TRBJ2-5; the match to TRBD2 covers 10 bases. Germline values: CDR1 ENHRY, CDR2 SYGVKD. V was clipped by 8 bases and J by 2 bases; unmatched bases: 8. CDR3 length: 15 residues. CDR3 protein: CAIAEREGSQETQYF. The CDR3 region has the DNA TGTGCCATCGCGGAGCGGGAGGGAAGTCAAGAGACCCAGTACTTC.

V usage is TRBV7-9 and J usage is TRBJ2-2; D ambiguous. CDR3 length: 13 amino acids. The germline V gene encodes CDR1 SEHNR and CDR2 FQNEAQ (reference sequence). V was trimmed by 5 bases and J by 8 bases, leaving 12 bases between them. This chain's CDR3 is CASSGLSVGELFF. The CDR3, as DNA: TGTGCCAGCAGCGGTCTGTCTGTTGGGGAGCTGTTTTTT.

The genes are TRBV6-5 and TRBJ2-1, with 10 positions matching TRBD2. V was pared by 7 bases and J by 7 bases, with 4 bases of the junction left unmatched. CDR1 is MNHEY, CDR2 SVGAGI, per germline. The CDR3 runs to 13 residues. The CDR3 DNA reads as TGTGCCAGCACCGGACTAGCGGTAAATGAGCAGTTCTTC. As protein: CASTGLAVNEQFF.

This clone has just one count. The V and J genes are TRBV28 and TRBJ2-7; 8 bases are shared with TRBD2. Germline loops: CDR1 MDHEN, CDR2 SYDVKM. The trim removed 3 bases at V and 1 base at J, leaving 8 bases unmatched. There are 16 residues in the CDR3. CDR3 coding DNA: TGTGCCAGCAGTTTTACGCTAGCGGGCCTTTCCTACGAGCAGTACTTC. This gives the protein CASSFTLAGLSYEQYF.

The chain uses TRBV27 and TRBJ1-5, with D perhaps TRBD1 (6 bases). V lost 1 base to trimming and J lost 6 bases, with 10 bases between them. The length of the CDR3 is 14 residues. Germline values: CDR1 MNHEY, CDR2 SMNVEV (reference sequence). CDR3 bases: TGTGCCAGCAGTTTATTGGGGGCAGGTCAGCCCCAGCATTTT. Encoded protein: CASSLLGAGQPQHF.

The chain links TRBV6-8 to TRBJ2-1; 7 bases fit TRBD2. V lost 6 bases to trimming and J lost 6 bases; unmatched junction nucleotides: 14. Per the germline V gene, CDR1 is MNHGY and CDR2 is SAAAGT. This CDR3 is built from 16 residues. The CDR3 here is CASSLGGSLLCNEQFF. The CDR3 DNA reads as TGTGCCAGCAGCCTCGGGGGGAGTTTACTTTGCAATGAGCAGTTCTTC.

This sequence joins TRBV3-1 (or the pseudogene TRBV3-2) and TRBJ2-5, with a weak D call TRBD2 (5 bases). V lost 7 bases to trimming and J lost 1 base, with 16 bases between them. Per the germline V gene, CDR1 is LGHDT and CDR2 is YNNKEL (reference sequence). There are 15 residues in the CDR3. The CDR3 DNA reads TGTGCCAGCACCCTAAACTCGGGATTCCAAGAGACCCAGTACTTC. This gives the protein CASTLNSGFQETQYF.

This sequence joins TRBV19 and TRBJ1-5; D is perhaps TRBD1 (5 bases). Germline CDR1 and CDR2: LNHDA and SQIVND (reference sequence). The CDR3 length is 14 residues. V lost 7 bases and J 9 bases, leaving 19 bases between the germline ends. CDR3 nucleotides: TGTGCCAGTACCATAGGGGCGGCTCGGAGGCCCCAGCATTTT. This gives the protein CASTIGAARRPQHF.

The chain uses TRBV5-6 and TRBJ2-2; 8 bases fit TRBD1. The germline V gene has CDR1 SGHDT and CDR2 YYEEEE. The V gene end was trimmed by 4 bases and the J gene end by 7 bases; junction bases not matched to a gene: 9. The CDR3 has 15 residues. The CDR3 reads CASSPGQGAVGELFF. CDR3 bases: TGTGCCAGCAGCCCCGGGCAGGGGGCGGTCGGGGAGCTGTTTTTT. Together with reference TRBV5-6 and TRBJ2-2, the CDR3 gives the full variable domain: DAGVTQSPTHLIKTRGQQVTLRCSPKSGHDTVSWYQQALGQGPQFIFQYYEEEERQRGNFPDRFSGHQFPNYSSELNVNALLLGDSALYLCASSPGQGAVGELFFGEGSRLTVL.

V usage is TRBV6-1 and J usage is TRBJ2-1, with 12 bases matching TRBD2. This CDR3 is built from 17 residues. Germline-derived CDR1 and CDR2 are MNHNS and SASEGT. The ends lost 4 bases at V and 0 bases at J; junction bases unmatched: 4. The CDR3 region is CASSGTSGMSSYNEQFF. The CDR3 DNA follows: TGTGCCAGCAGTGGGACTAGCGGGATGAGCTCCTACAATGAGCAGTTCTTC.